The subject of this entry is one T cell receptor beta chain. The antigen remains unidentified. Measured with immunoSEQ multiplex PCR; TCRdb has only the in-frame clones, and not every one. The repertoire consists of hundreds of thousands of clones, with about 86% occurring once and the leading ten covering 0.64%. This record belongs to a study of Tregs in tolerant kidney transplant recipients. The CDR3 sequence is 12 residues long. The germline CDR1 and CDR2 sequences are SNHLY and FYNNEI. The ends were cut back, 6 bases at V and 5 bases at J, with 10 bases in the middle. Thawed PBMCs were FACS-sorted into unstimulated CD4+CD25+CD127- regulatory T cells, CD4+CD25- non-regulatory cells, CD4 and CD8 cells. Study-wide results and caveats: Biological reproducibility was not directly addressed, but technical replication error appeared minimal. Expanding Tregs on activated donor B cells appeared to best identify donor-specific TCRbeta clones. Few patients were studied, so findings need validation in larger groups.

The genes are TRBV2 and TRBJ2-5; maybe TRBD1 (5 bases). Input material: CD4+ T cells from blood. This sequence originates from a human donor in good health. This chain's CDR3 is CASSRNRETQYF. For the CDR3, the DNA is TGTGCCAGCAGCCGCAACAGGGAGACCCAGTACTTC.